Listed below are T cell receptor beta chains from one sample, sequenced in a study of cytomegalovirus exposure and HLA in healthy donors. Assay: immunoSEQ multiplex PCR; the TCRdb copy retains only in-frame clones and omits some. The sample includes about 150,000 clones, over 70% of them seen just once. The sequencing sample was made of PBMCs. The receptor set was obtained from a young man in good health and CMV-seronegative. Each CDR3 is given with its conserved first and last residue. D genes are given only for firm matches.

V gene	D gene	CDR3 protein
TRBV27	TRBD1	CASSFSPPGQNYGYTF
TRBV6-6	TRBD1	CASSYRQGANYGYTF
TRBV5-6	-	CASSSPGILETQYF
TRBV9	-	CASSPRTTGTGELFF
TRBV5-6	-	CASSVGTTGIQYF
TRBV7-8	-	CASSLDTGSTYEQYF
TRBV4-2	-	CASSQAQASNYGYTF
TRBV5-1	TRBD2	CASSRGLAGARDEQYF
TRBV5-6	TRBD1	CAGTDPLSNEKLFF
TRBV9	TRBD2	CASSVRSSGGTDTQYF
TRBV7-9	-	CASRTTENTEAFF
TRBV9	TRBD1	CASSVGDSNQPQNF